Following are 23 T cell receptor beta chains from one sample sequenced in a study of cytomegalovirus exposure and HLA in healthy donors. The primer mix had 60 Vbeta and 13 Jbeta primers. The data were produced by immunoSEQ multiplex PCR, yet TCRdb's version contains in-frame clones alone and is incomplete. Found here are roughly 98,000 clones, 76% of them singletons; the top ten hold roughly 2%. Sequencing input: PBMCs. These receptors came from a man aged 35-49 years in good health and CMV-seronegative.

The gene calls are TRBV5-1 and TRBJ1-4; TRBD1 might be the D (6 bases). The CDR3 runs to 14 residues. V dropped 5 bases and J dropped 3 bases, with 11 bases sitting between them. CDR1 is SGHRS and CDR2 is YFSETQ in the germline V gene. DNA for the CDR3: TGCGCCAGCAGTCGGGGGGGCGCTAATGAAAAACTGTTTTTT. Protein: CASSRGGANEKLFF.

The CDR3 coding sequence is TGTGCCAGCAGCTTAGAAGGGAGTGTATATTCACCCCTCCACTTT. It is translated as CASSLEGSVYSPLHF. V gene TRBV7-2 combines with J gene TRBJ1-6; D gene uncertain. The CDR3 runs 15 residues. Trimming shortened V by 1 base and J by 8 bases, and 12 bases separated the two germline ends. Looked up from germline, CDR1 is SGHTA and CDR2 is FQGNSA.

V is TRBV27 and J is TRBJ2-3; D unresolved. V was pared by 4 bases and J by 4 bases, with 9 bases between. The CDR3 sequence is 13 residues long. CDR1 and CDR2 from the germline V gene are MNHEY and SMNVEV (reference sequence). CDR3 nucleotides: TGTGCCAGCAGTTCTACCCGCGCAGATACGCAGTATTTT. It specifies CASSSTRADTQYF.

CDR3 nucleotides: TGTGCCAGCACCGCAGGGATAAGCAATCAGCCCCAGCATTTT. Protein sequence: CASTAGISNQPQHF. The gene calls are TRBV11-3 and TRBJ1-5; D may be TRBD1 (5 bases). Trimming cost V 7 bases and J 1 base, with 11 bases left between them. CDR3 length: 14 residues. The germline V gene encodes CDR1 SGHNT and CDR2 YENEEA.

V and J are TRBV18 and TRBJ2-2, with TRBD2 as a possible D gene (6 bases). This CDR3 spans 16 amino acids. Trimming took off 2 bases at V and 0 bases at J, with 10 bases between the two ends. CDR1 and CDR2 from the germline V gene are KGHSH and LQKENI. CDR3 nucleotide sequence: TGTGCCAGCTCACCAAGGCTAGCGACGAACACCGGGGAGCTGTTTTTT. It encodes CASSPRLATNTGELFF.

For this clone: At one of its ends the junction is not consistent with the germline gene, which may arise from a read error. The V and J genes are TRBV2 and TRBJ2-1, with 9 bases fitting TRBD2. CDR3 length: 10 amino acids. The germline V gene has CDR1 SNHLY and CDR2 FYNNEI. This CDR3 reads CASRGVAGVF. For the CDR3, the DNA is TGTGCCAGCAGAGGTGTAGCGGGAGTCTTC.

CDR3 in DNA: TGCGCCAGCAGCCCGGGGACAGTCGAAAAACTGTTTTTT. Amino acid sequence: CASSPGTVEKLFF. This chain uses TRBV5-1 with TRBJ1-4; TRBD1 aligns across 7 bases. V shed 4 bases and J 8 bases; nucleotides not matched to a gene: 5. The CDR3 runs 13 residues. Germline V gene sequence: CDR1 SGHRS, CDR2 YFSETQ.

The chain employs TRBV29-1 and TRBJ2-2, with D possibly being TRBD1 (5 bases). Germline lookup yields CDR1 SQVTM and CDR2 ANQGSEA. V lost 4 bases and J lost 2, with 11 bases in between. This CDR3 spans 14 amino acids. The CDR3 reads CSVGVGVNTGELFF. The CDR3 DNA reads as TGCAGCGTTGGTGTAGGGGTAAACACCGGGGAGCTGTTTTTT.

The genes are TRBV27 and TRBJ1-2; D is unclear. CDR1 and CDR2 (germline): MNHEY, SMNVEV (reference sequence). The CDR3 spans 13 residues. V lost 3 bases and J 6 bases, leaving 11 bases between the germline ends. For the CDR3, the DNA is TGTGCCAGCAGTTTTCCGGGTGGAGATGGCTACACCTTC. It encodes CASSFPGGDGYTF.

The V and J genes are TRBV5-6 and TRBJ2-6; TRBD2 matches 8 bases. V was clipped by 3 bases and J by 0 bases; unmatched bases: 5. Germline lookup yields CDR1 SGHDT and CDR2 YYEEEE. The CDR3 loop spans 17 amino acids. The CDR3 here is CASSSGGPLSGANVLTF. CDR3 nucleotides: TGTGCCAGCAGCTCGGGAGGGCCCCTCTCTGGGGCCAACGTCCTGACTTTC.

The chain employs TRBV27 and TRBJ2-3, with 8 bases that match TRBD2. The CDR3 is 15 amino acids. V shed 6 bases, J shed 3 bases, and the junction held 8 bases outside the gene matches. The germline CDR1 and CDR2 sequences are MNHEY and SMNVEV (reference sequence). CDR3 residues: CASSLLAELTDTQYF. The DNA of the CDR3 is TGTGCCAGCAGCCTACTAGCGGAGCTAACAGATACGCAGTATTTT.

The chain employs TRBV30 and TRBJ1-2; TRBD1 is a possible D gene (6 bases). Trimming removed 2 bases at V and 4 bases at J, with 14 bases between. The CDR3 sequence is 14 residues long. CDR1 GTSNPN and CDR2 SVGIG come from the germline V gene (reference sequence). DNA of the CDR3: TGTGCCTGGAGTTCGACAGGTACTGGCTATGGCTACACCTTC. Translating gives CAWSSTGTGYGYTF.

The rearrangement links TRBV19 to TRBJ2-1; 9 nucleotides align to TRBD2. The germline gives CDR1 LNHDA, CDR2 SQIVND (reference sequence). Unmatched junction bases numbered 0, after V lost 1 base and J lost 5 bases. The CDR3 covers 14 residues. The CDR3 coding sequence is TGTGCCAGTAGTATAGGACTAGCGGACAATGAGCAGTTCTTC. It specifies CASSIGLADNEQFF.

This clone was seen just once. The chain employs TRBV2 and TRBJ2-7, with TRBD1 identical over 9 bases. V dropped 7 bases and J dropped 4; count of bases not matched to a gene: 5. The CDR3 loop spans 13 amino acids. Per the germline V gene, CDR1 is SNHLY and CDR2 is FYNNEI. The CDR3 is CASKPGTGYEQYF. The DNA for the CDR3 is TGTGCCAGCAAACCCGGGACAGGGTACGAGCAGTACTTC.

The chain carries TRBV4-3 and TRBJ2-2, with 10 bases lining up with TRBD2. There are 17 residues in the CDR3. The V gene's germline CDR1 is LGHNA and CDR2 YSLEER. Trimming cost V 1 base and J 7 bases; bases outside gene matches: 9. The CDR3 loop is CASSQAGLAGELGELFF. In DNA form, the CDR3 reads TGCGCCAGCAGCCAAGCCGGGCTAGCGGGGGAGCTCGGGGAGCTGTTTTTT.

This chain links TRBV6-5 with TRBJ2-3, with 8 nucleotides matching TRBD1. Germline assignment: CDR1 MNHEY and CDR2 SVGAGI. This CDR3 is 14 amino acids long. Trimming removed 8 bases from V and 1 base from J; junction bases left unmatched: 5. The CDR3 protein is CASGKDRGTDTQYF. The DNA for the CDR3 is TGTGCCAGCGGAAAGGACAGGGGCACAGATACGCAGTATTTT.

In this sample, this clone turned up once. The sample contains more than one DNA sequence encoding this CDR3. The chain employs TRBV7-8 and TRBJ1-1; D perhaps matches TRBD1 (5 bases). Between the trimmed V and J ends, which lost 2 bases and 4 bases, there was a span of 8 bases. The germline V gene encodes CDR1 SGHVS and CDR2 FQNEAQ. The CDR3 length is 13 residues. CDR3 coding DNA: TGTGCCAGCAGCTTAACGGGGGGCACTGAAGCTTTCTTT. It codes for CASSLTGGTEAFF.

This chain joins TRBV5-6 and TRBJ2-7, with D tentatively TRBD2 (5 bases). CDR3 length: 14 residues. Germline V gene data show CDR1 as SGHDT and CDR2 as YYEEEE. Trimming pared 4 bases from V and 1 base from J, leaving 12 bases between. CDR3 bases: TGTGCCAGCAGCCTCGAGGGAAGGTCCTACGAGCAGTACTTC. This codes for CASSLEGRSYEQYF.

This clone was observed a handful of times. V is TRBV9 and J is TRBJ1-1; D call uncertain. With 0 bases removed from V and 6 bases from J, the gap between germline ends came to 12 bases. The CDR3 sequence is 14 residues long. Germline CDR1 is SGDLS and CDR2 is YYNGEE. Here the CDR3 DNA reads TGTGCCAGCAGCGTAGCTGGCACCCGCTCTGAAGCTTTCTTT. Its translation is CASSVAGTRSEAFF.

The chain links TRBV29-1 to TRBJ1-3; D remains ambiguous. Trimming stripped 3 bases from V and 4 bases from J, with 4 bases between. In germline, CDR1 is SQVTM, CDR2 ANQGSEA. CDR3 size: 11 residues. CDR3 bases: TGCAGCGTTGAGCGGGGAAACACCATATATTTT. Translated: CSVERGNTIYF.

The chain recombines TRBV28 with TRBJ2-7; 9 bases are a match to TRBD1. J gave up 4 bases and V 2 bases, and 6 bases lay outside the gene matches. Looked up from germline, CDR1 is MDHEN and CDR2 is SYDVKM. This CDR3 spans 15 amino acids. The CDR3, as DNA: TGTGCCAGCAGTTTACAGGGACAGGGTAGGTACGAGCAGTACTTC. Translated, it gives CASSLQGQGRYEQYF.

The chain recombines TRBV30 with TRBJ2-7; D is undetermined. Germline CDR1 and CDR2: GTSNPN and SVGIG (reference sequence). Trimming cost V 0 bases and J 4 bases, with 10 bases left between them. This CDR3 has 13 amino acids. This chain's CDR3 is CAWSVQEVYEQYF. The CDR3 region has the DNA TGTGCCTGGAGTGTACAAGAGGTTTACGAGCAGTACTTC.

This rearrangement joins TRBV9 to TRBJ1-3; D is ambiguous. CDR3 length equals 13 residues. Germline CDR1 SGDLS, CDR2 YYNGEE. The V gene lost 3 bases and the J gene lost 2 bases, with 6 bases spanning the gap. The CDR3 reads CASSGTAGNTIYF. DNA of the CDR3: TGTGCCAGCAGCGGGACTGCTGGAAACACCATATATTTT.